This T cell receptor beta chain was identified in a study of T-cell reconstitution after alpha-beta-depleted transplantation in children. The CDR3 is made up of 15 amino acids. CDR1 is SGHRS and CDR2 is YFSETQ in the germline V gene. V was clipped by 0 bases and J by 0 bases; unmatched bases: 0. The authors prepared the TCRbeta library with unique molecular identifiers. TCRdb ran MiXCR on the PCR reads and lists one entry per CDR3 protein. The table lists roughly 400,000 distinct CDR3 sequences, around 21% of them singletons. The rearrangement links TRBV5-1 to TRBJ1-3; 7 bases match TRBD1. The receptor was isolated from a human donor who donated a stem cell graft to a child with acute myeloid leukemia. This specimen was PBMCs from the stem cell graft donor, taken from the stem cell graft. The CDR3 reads CASSLGDSSGNTIYF. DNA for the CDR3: TGCGCCAGCAGCTTGGGGGACAGCTCTGGAAACACCATATATTTT.